This passage covers 9 T cell receptor beta chains from one sample sequenced in a study of cytomegalovirus exposure and HLA in healthy donors. Amplification used 60 Vbeta primers and 13 Jbeta primers. Method: immunoSEQ multiplex PCR; TCRdb's copy keeps in-frame clones and lacks some. The data contain about 160,000 clones, 60% to 80% of them singletons. Sequencing input: PBMCs. The receptors were sampled from a woman in her forties or fifties in good health and CMV-seropositive.

CDR3 coding DNA: TGTGCCAGCAGCTTTGGACTAGCGGGGGGTCGACATGGGGCAGATACGCAGTATTTT. Residues: CASSFGLAGGRHGADTQYF. The rearrangement joins TRBV7-2 to TRBJ2-3; 14 bases align to TRBD2. Germline CDR1 is SGHTA and CDR2 is FQGNSA. The CDR3 covers 19 residues. The V gene end was trimmed by 3 bases and the J gene end by 4 bases; junction bases not matched to a gene: 12.

The chain employs TRBV13 and TRBJ2-5; D call uncertain. This CDR3 has 12 residues. The germline CDR1 and CDR2 sequences are PRHDT and FYEKMQ (reference sequence). V was trimmed by 3 bases and J by 7 bases, leaving 9 bases between them. The CDR3 region is CASSLPGVTQYF. The CDR3 DNA sequence: TGTGCCAGCAGCTTGCCAGGTGTGACCCAGTACTTC. The full variable domain, rest sourced from reference TRBV13 and TRBJ2-5, is AAGVIQSPRHLIKEKRETATLKCYPIPRHDTVYWYQQGPGQDPQFLISFYEKMQSDKGSIPDRFSAQQFSDYHSELNMSSLELGDSALYFCASSLPGVTQYFGPGTRLLVL.

The table lists this clone with a few counts. V usage is TRBV6-5 and J usage is TRBJ2-7, with a possible D match to TRBD1 (5 bases). The CDR3 is 15 residues long. Germline CDR1 MNHEY, CDR2 SVGAGI. Trimming cost V 8 bases and J 4 bases, with 21 bases left between them. The CDR3 sequence: CASAQARGGWYEQYF. In DNA form, the CDR3 reads TGTGCCAGCGCCCAGGCAAGGGGTGGGTGGTACGAGCAGTACTTC.

The V and J genes are TRBV7-2 and TRBJ1-6; 10 bases match TRBD1. In germline, CDR1 is SGHTA, CDR2 FQGNSA. This CDR3 spans 16 amino acids. V shed 5 bases, J shed 7 bases, and the junction held 8 bases outside the gene matches. The CDR3 coding sequence is TGTGCCAGCAGCCCCCTGCGGGGACAGGGGAATTCACCCCTCCACTTT. Translated, it gives CASSPLRGQGNSPLHF. The complete variable domain, with remaining parts taken from reference TRBV7-2 and TRBJ1-6, reads GAGVSQSPSNKVTEKGKDVELRCDPISGHTALYWYRQSLGQGLEFLIYFQGNSAPDKSGLPSDRFSAERTGGSVSTLTIQRTQQEDSAVYLCASSPLRGQGNSPLHFGNGTRLTVT.

This clone has only a few counts. This rearrangement joins TRBV7-9 to TRBJ2-5; tentative D call: TRBD1 (6 bases). This CDR3 spans 15 amino acids. Germline values: CDR1 SEHNR, CDR2 FQNEAQ (reference sequence). V was cut by 6 bases and J by 7 bases, with 21 bases left in between. For the CDR3, the DNA is TGTGCCAGCAGATCTAACAGGGATGAGGGTGGGACCCAGTACTTC. The encoded protein is CASRSNRDEGGTQYF.

In its sample, this clone was seen a few times. The V and J genes are TRBV2 and TRBJ2-7, with 11 bases lining up with TRBD1. The germline CDR1 and CDR2 sequences are SNHLY and FYNNEI. The CDR3 length is 14 residues. V lost 4 bases and J lost 7; bases outside the gene matches: 6. The CDR3 reads CASSARDRGNEQYF. Written as DNA, the CDR3 is TGTGCCAGCAGTGCCCGGGACAGGGGGAATGAGCAGTACTTC.

In its sample, this clone was seen once. V is TRBV6-1 and J is TRBJ1-4; D unclear. This CDR3 is 15 amino acids long. The germline gives CDR1 MNHNS, CDR2 SASEGT. V was trimmed by 6 bases and J by 5 bases, leaving 16 bases between them. The CDR3 spells CASSPPLGRNEKLFF. In nucleotides, the CDR3 is TGTGCCAGCAGCCCCCCTTTGGGGAGAAATGAAAAACTGTTTTTT.

The gene calls are TRBV18 and TRBJ1-1; D is perhaps TRBD1 (6 bases). Germline loops: CDR1 KGHSH, CDR2 LQKENI. V was pared by 6 bases and J by 1 base, with 18 bases between. This CDR3 contains 16 residues. The CDR3 protein is CASSLSRTATNTEAFF. DNA of the CDR3: TGTGCCAGCTCGTTAAGCCGGACAGCAACGAACACTGAAGCTTTCTTT.

The CDR3 here is CASRGTGNTEAFF. The CDR3 bases are TGTGCCAGCAGGGGGACAGGGAACACTGAAGCTTTCTTT. V gene TRBV28 combines with J gene TRBJ1-1; 8 bases map to TRBD1. CDR3 length: 13 amino acids. V trimming: 6 bases; J trimming: 1 base; junction bases outside the gene matches: 1. Germline V gene data show CDR1 as MDHEN and CDR2 as SYDVKM.